This T cell receptor beta chain is drawn from a study of metastatic and nonmetastatic thyroid tumors. TCRdb re-called clones via MiXCR from the PCR reads. The repertoire includes tens of thousands of clones, approximately 17% of them detected once, and approximately 15% sits in the top ten. Among the patients, none had received any treatment before thyroid surgery. Notes on this clone: This sequence may be a read error, since a much larger clone differs from it by one base.

The CDR3 length is 13 residues. Trimming shortened V by 3 bases and J by 2 bases, and 6 bases separated the two germline ends. The sequencing sample was made of tumor tissue. This TCR came from a female donor with papillary thyroid cancer or a benign thyroid nodule (not recorded which). Some clones in this sample may be carry-over from other donors' samples. The V and J genes are TRBV12-3 or TRBV12-4 and TRBJ2-3, with D unclear. The CDR3 bases are TGTGCCAGCAGTTTCCGTATCACAGATACGCAGTATTTT. It is translated as CASSFRITDTQYF.